Listed here are 32 T cell receptor beta chains from one sample, sequenced in a study of blood T cells in healthy people across ages (dated by TCRdb to between 2015 and 2016). The protocol used for the library was 5' RACE. Instrument on record: Illumina HiSeq 2500. The second PCR ran for about 7 to 11 cycles and used a J-beta primer mix along with a sample-barcoded 5' primer. In-frame beta chains were kept once TCRdb had trimmed the public reads at Q25 with fastp and called clones with MiXCR. Duplicate CDR3 protein sequences are folded into a single record with the most common DNA and genes. In this sample the table shows 1.5 million to 2 million distinct CDR3 sequences, approximately 28% of which occur a single time. The biggest ten clones account for 7.7% of the sample. Sequenced: blood. The receptors stem from a woman aged 30 to 39 in good health.

The chain carries TRBV20-1 and TRBJ2-1; tentatively, D is TRBD2 (6 bases). Trimming shortened V by 2 bases and J by 10 bases, and 18 bases separated the two germline ends. The CDR3 is 14 residues long. Germline values: CDR1 DFQATT, CDR2 SNEGSKA (reference sequence). The CDR3 DNA is TGCAGTGCTAGAACTCGGGACTCCTCCTACGAGCAGTTCTTC. This sequence encodes CSARTRDSSYEQFF.

This CDR3 is CASSVGALGEAFF. The CDR3 DNA sequence: TGTGCCAGCAGCGTAGGAGCGCTGGGTGAAGCTTTCTTT. This rearrangement joins TRBV9 to TRBJ1-1; no definite D call. Germline V gives CDR1 SGDLS, CDR2 YYNGEE. Trimming removed 0 bases from V and 7 bases from J, with 10 bases in between. There are 13 residues in the CDR3. Using reference TRBV9 and TRBJ1-1 for the parts outside the CDR3, the full variable domain is DSGVTQTPKHLITATGQRVTLRCSPRSGDLSVYWYQQSLDQGLQFLIQYYNGEERAKGNILERFSAQQFPDLHSELNLSSLELGDSALYFCASSVGALGEAFFGQGTRLTVV.

This clonotype was found many times. This rearrangement joins TRBV4-3 to TRBJ2-7, with D possibly TRBD2 on 6 matching bases. V was shortened by 1 base and J by 0 bases, with 10 bases between the two germline ends. Germline V gene lookup returns CDR1 LGHNA and CDR2 YSLEER. The CDR3 totals 15 residues. CDR3 bases: TGCGCCAGCAGCCAAGGTAATAGCGGCTCCTACGAGCAGTACTTC. Its protein product is CASSQGNSGSYEQYF.

This rearrangement joins TRBV12-3 or TRBV12-4 to TRBJ1-1; D gene uncertain. The CDR3 has 16 residues. Trimming stripped 6 bases from V and 2 bases from J, with 19 bases between. The CDR3 region is CASSLSQVSLNTEAFF. CDR3 in DNA: TGTGCCAGCAGCTTAAGCCAAGTCTCACTAAACACTGAAGCTTTCTTT.

This clonotype was detected ten times or more. The chain employs TRBV12-3 or TRBV12-4 and TRBJ2-7, with D perhaps TRBD2 (6 bases). Between the trimmed V and J ends, which lost 5 bases and 3 bases, there was a span of 17 bases. The CDR3 covers 15 residues. The CDR3 reads CASSGPGGSFYEQYF. The CDR3 DNA follows: TGTGCCAGCAGTGGACCAGGAGGGTCTTTCTACGAGCAGTACTTC.

This clonotype has a handful of counts. The V call is TRBV3-1, the J call TRBJ2-7; no reliable D call. The CDR3 runs 12 residues. Per the germline V gene, CDR1 is LGHDT and CDR2 is YNNKEL (reference sequence). V gave up 5 bases and J gave up 5 bases, with 10 bases separating them. The CDR3 sequence: CASSSRRDEQYF. CDR3 coding DNA: TGTGCCAGCAGCTCGCGACGGGACGAGCAGTACTTC.

J is TRBJ1-5 and V is TRBV7-2; tentatively, D is TRBD1 (6 bases). V was shortened by 5 bases and J by 1 base, with 15 bases between the two germline ends. The germline V gene has CDR1 SGHTA and CDR2 FQGNSA. The CDR3 runs 16 residues. This CDR3 reads CASSRGHQGSNQPQHF. The CDR3 bases are TGTGCCAGCAGCCGGGGACACCAGGGGAGCAATCAGCCCCAGCATTTT.

The rearrangement links TRBV12-3 or TRBV12-4 to TRBJ2-3, with a possible D match to TRBD1 (7 bases). Trimming cost V 6 bases and J 9 bases, with 13 bases left between them. This CDR3 is 12 amino acids long. As DNA, the CDR3 is TGTGCCAGCAGCGGAGGGACAGCCACGCAGTATTTT. Translation gives CASSGGTATQYF.

The rearrangement uses TRBV29-1 and TRBJ2-3; D tentatively fits TRBD1 or TRBD2 (6 bases each). Germline CDR1 and CDR2: SQVTM and ANQGSEA. The CDR3 has 13 amino acids. Trimming took 4 bases from V and 2 from J, leaving 10 bases between them. The CDR3 nucleotides read TGCAGCGTTGCCGGGGGCAACACAGATACGCAGTATTTT. Translation: CSVAGGNTDTQYF.

This clonotype was seen a handful of times. The gene calls are TRBV15 and TRBJ2-7, with TRBD1 identical over 7 bases. The germline gives CDR1 LNHNV, CDR2 YYDKDF (reference sequence). This CDR3 is 16 amino acids long. V lost 0 bases and J lost 4; bases outside the gene matches: 9. This CDR3 reads CATSRDHINRGYEQYF. The CDR3 nucleotides are TGTGCCACCAGCAGAGATCATATAAACAGGGGATACGAGCAGTACTTC.

The rearrangement uses TRBV30 and TRBJ2-1; 10 nucleotides match TRBD2. The CDR3 length is 16 residues. V was clipped by 0 bases and J by 7 bases; unmatched bases: 9. CDR1 is GTSNPN and CDR2 is SVGIG in the germline V gene (reference sequence). The CDR3 region is CAWSVIGSGRPNEQFF. The CDR3, as DNA: TGTGCCTGGAGTGTAATTGGTAGCGGGAGGCCTAATGAGCAGTTCTTC.

The V call is TRBV5-1, the J call TRBJ2-1; 7 bases align to TRBD1. The length of the CDR3 is 16 residues. Germline CDR1 SGHRS, CDR2 YFSETQ. V was pared by 7 bases and J by 6 bases, with 16 bases of the junction left unmatched. The CDR3 reads CASRASLGGLGNEQFF. CDR3 DNA sequence: TGCGCCAGCCGGGCGAGCCTAGGGGGCTTAGGCAATGAGCAGTTCTTC.

This clonotype has only a few counts. The chain joins TRBV4-2 to TRBJ1-2, with D perhaps matching TRBD1 (6 bases). From germline, CDR1 is LGHNA and CDR2 YNFKEQ. Trimming removed 0 bases at V and 12 bases at J, with 20 bases between. The CDR3 contains 15 residues. The CDR3: CASSQDGRIGAGDTF. DNA for the CDR3: TGTGCCAGCAGCCAAGATGGCAGGATAGGGGCAGGGGACACCTTC.

The chain combines TRBV4-2 with TRBJ2-1; 7 bases are a match to TRBD1. V was pared by 1 base and J by 8 bases, with 14 bases of the junction left unmatched. CDR1 is LGHNA, CDR2 YNFKEQ, per germline. The CDR3 is 17 amino acids. The CDR3 here is CASSQGYQGQLIYEQFF. The CDR3 DNA sequence: TGTGCCAGCAGCCAAGGATATCAGGGACAGTTAATTTATGAGCAGTTCTTC.

The genes are TRBV5-1 and TRBJ2-1; TRBD2 matches 8 bases. Germline CDR1 SGHRS, CDR2 YFSETQ. The CDR3 has 17 residues. The ends lost 1 base at V and 5 bases at J; junction bases unmatched: 11. The CDR3 DNA is TGCGCCAGCAGCTTGTTAGTTCGCCTAGCGGGTAACAATGAGCAGTTCTTC. It is translated as CASSLLVRLAGNNEQFF.

This clonotype came up many times. This chain connects TRBV4-3 to TRBJ2-7; D may be TRBD1 (6 bases). Germline values: CDR1 LGHNA, CDR2 YSLEER. The CDR3 covers 14 residues. Trimming cost V 0 bases and J 5 bases, with 11 bases left between them. CDR3 in DNA: TGCGCCAGCAGCCAAGATTTACAGGGCCACGAGCAGTACTTC. Translated: CASSQDLQGHEQYF.

There are many counts of this clonotype. This rearrangement joins TRBV3-1 to TRBJ2-7, with a weak D call TRBD1 (6 bases). The CDR3 covers 15 residues. Trimming left V 2 bases short and J 1 base short, with 12 bases between. The germline CDR1 and CDR2 sequences are LGHDT and YNNKEL (reference sequence). Here the CDR3 reads CASSQYPGASYEQYF. DNA for the CDR3: TGTGCCAGCAGCCAATATCCAGGGGCATCCTACGAGCAGTACTTC.

This clonotype was detected ten times or more. V gene TRBV10-2 combines with J gene TRBJ2-5; D perhaps matches TRBD2 (6 bases). Trimming left V 7 bases short and J 5 bases short, with 17 bases between. Germline V gene data show CDR1 as WSHSY and CDR2 as SAAADI. The CDR3 loop spans 14 amino acids. CDR3 in amino acids: CASIGGGMRETQYF. The CDR3 DNA sequence: TGCGCCAGCATCGGGGGAGGTATGCGGGAGACCCAGTACTTC.

The chain carries TRBV19 and TRBJ2-7; TRBD2 agrees at 11 bases. CDR3 length equals 17 residues. Germline V lookup: CDR1 LNHDA, CDR2 SQIVND (reference sequence). The J segment lost 1 base and the V segment lost 4 bases, leaving 9 bases of the junction unmatched. Here the CDR3 DNA reads TGTGCCAGTAGTACTAGCGGGAGGCATAAGGCGTCCTACGAGCAGTACTTC. Translating it yields CASSTSGRHKASYEQYF. Together with reference TRBV19 and TRBJ2-7, the CDR3 gives the full variable domain: DGGITQSPKYLFRKEGQNVTLSCEQNLNHDAMYWYRQDPGQGLRLIYYSQIVNDFQKGDIAEGYSVSREKKESFPLTVTSAQKNPTAFYLCASSTSGRHKASYEQYFGPGTRLTVT.

V and J are TRBV12-3 or TRBV12-4 and TRBJ2-3; 11 bases map to TRBD2. The CDR3 sequence is 17 residues long. The junction had 9 bases not matched to a gene; V was cut back by 5 bases and J by 2 bases. The CDR3: CASSDQTSGVFTDTQYF. CDR3 in DNA: TGTGCCAGCAGTGACCAGACTAGCGGGGTCTTCACAGATACGCAGTATTTT.

This clonotype showed up just a few times. The genes are TRBV28 and TRBJ2-4; 7 bases align to TRBD1. Per the germline V gene, CDR1 is MDHEN and CDR2 is SYDVKM. This CDR3 is 18 amino acids long. V dropped 2 bases and J dropped 1; count of bases not matched to a gene: 11. This CDR3 reads CASSLRVRGTVAKNIQYF. DNA for the CDR3: TGTGCCAGCAGTTTAAGGGTCAGGGGGACGGTGGCCAAAAACATTCAGTACTTC.

This clonotype was recorded a few times. This chain joins TRBV12-5 and TRBJ2-1, with D possibly TRBD1 on 6 matching bases. With 9 bases removed from V and 0 bases from J, the gap between germline ends came to 18 bases. Germline CDR1 reads LGHNT; CDR2 reads FRNRAP. The CDR3 consists of 16 residues. In nucleotides, the CDR3 is TGTGCTAGCAAACCGGGGTTGGGGGCCTCCTACAATGAGCAGTTCTTC. Protein sequence: CASKPGLGASYNEQFF.

DNA of the CDR3: TGTGCCAGCAGTTTCTCGACAGGGGGAGAGACCCAGTACTTC. It is translated as CASSFSTGGETQYF. The rearrangement uses TRBV12-3 or TRBV12-4 and TRBJ2-5; 9 bases agree with TRBD1. The junction had 3 bases not matched to a gene; V was cut back by 3 bases and J by 4 bases. The CDR3 totals 14 residues.

This clonotype was seen repeatedly, ten times or more. This chain links TRBV12-3 or TRBV12-4 with TRBJ1-2; possibly TRBD1 for D (6 bases). The V end lost 5 bases, the J end lost 7 bases, and 11 bases lay between the germline ends. The CDR3 spans 12 residues. The CDR3 DNA is TGTGCCAGCAGTCCGCAGGGGTTTGGCTACACCTTC. Translating it yields CASSPQGFGYTF.

The chain has TRBV29-1 and TRBJ2-1; D is uncertain. The CDR3 is 12 residues long. Germline V CDR1 and CDR2: SQVTM, ANQGSEA. V gave up 2 bases and J gave up 5 bases, with 7 bases separating them. CDR3 residues: CSVERPHNEQFF. In DNA form, the CDR3 reads TGCAGCGTTGAAAGGCCGCACAATGAGCAGTTCTTC.

This clonotype turned up a few times. The J gene is TRBJ2-7, the V gene TRBV13; D uncertain. The length of the CDR3 is 12 residues. The germline V and J ends were trimmed by 1 base and 7 bases, with 8 bases remaining between them. The germline V gene has CDR1 PRHDT and CDR2 FYEKMQ (reference sequence). The CDR3 here is CASSLASEEQYF. As DNA, the CDR3 is TGTGCCAGCAGCTTAGCCTCCGAGGAGCAGTACTTC.

V usage is TRBV11-2 and J usage is TRBJ2-1; tentative D call: TRBD2 (6 bases). The germline V gene has CDR1 SGHAT and CDR2 FQNNGV. With 5 bases removed from V and 3 bases from J, the gap between germline ends came to 17 bases. The CDR3 runs 16 residues. The CDR3 protein is CASSPRRGTNYNEQFF. As DNA, the CDR3 is TGTGCCAGCAGCCCTCGGCGGGGCACAAACTACAATGAGCAGTTCTTC.

This clonotype has only a few counts. The gene calls are TRBV27 and TRBJ2-5; 11 nucleotides line up with TRBD2. The ends lost 5 bases at V and 11 bases at J; junction bases unmatched: 16. In germline, CDR1 is MNHEY, CDR2 SMNVEV (reference sequence). The CDR3 runs 16 residues. CDR3 amino acids: CASSQLQTSGITKQYF. The CDR3 bases are TGTGCCAGCAGTCAACTACAGACTAGCGGGATCACTAAGCAGTACTTC.

J is TRBJ1-2 and V is TRBV7-9; 7 bases map to TRBD1. V lost 6 bases to trimming and J lost 4 bases; unmatched junction nucleotides: 11. Germline CDR1 and CDR2: SEHNR and FQNEAQ (reference sequence). There are 15 residues in the CDR3. The CDR3 spells CASRPAGGWGYGYTF. The CDR3 coding sequence is TGTGCCAGCAGGCCCGCAGGGGGATGGGGCTATGGCTACACCTTC.

The table lists this clonotype with many counts. The V call is TRBV7-2, the J call TRBJ2-7; 9 nucleotides agree with TRBD1. The CDR3 is made up of 16 amino acids. Germline V gives CDR1 SGHTA, CDR2 FQGNSA. J gave up 5 bases and V 8 bases, and 16 bases lay outside the gene matches. CDR3 bases: TGTGCCAGCCAGAGTTTGGGACAGGGAGGTGGCGACGAGCAGTACTTC. It specifies CASQSLGQGGGDEQYF.

In this sample, this clonotype turned up a few times. This rearrangement joins TRBV5-1 to TRBJ1-4; D ambiguous. The CDR3 is 16 residues long. In germline, CDR1 is SGHRS, CDR2 YFSETQ. Trimming removed 3 bases at V and 3 bases at J, with 15 bases between. The CDR3 bases are TGCGCCAGCAGCTCCGGACGCGTGTACTCTAATGAAAAACTGTTTTTT. Its translation is CASSSGRVYSNEKLFF.

For this clonotype: With a much larger clone just one base away, this may be a read error. Written as DNA, the CDR3 is TGTGCCAGCAGCGTAGTGGGAAGCGAAGAGACCCGGTACTTC. Translation gives CASSVVGSEETRYF. The V and J genes are TRBV9 and TRBJ2-7; D is unresolved. Looked up from germline, CDR1 is SGDLS and CDR2 is YYNGEE. Trimming left V 0 bases short and J 12 bases short, with 19 bases between. This CDR3 is 14 amino acids long. The variable domain in full, completed from reference TRBV9 and TRBJ2-7, reads DSGVTQTPKHLITATGQRVTLRCSPRSGDLSVYWYQQSLDQGLQFLIQYYNGEERAKGNILERFSAQQFPDLHSELNLSSLELGDSALYFCASSVVGSEETRYFGPGTRLTVT.